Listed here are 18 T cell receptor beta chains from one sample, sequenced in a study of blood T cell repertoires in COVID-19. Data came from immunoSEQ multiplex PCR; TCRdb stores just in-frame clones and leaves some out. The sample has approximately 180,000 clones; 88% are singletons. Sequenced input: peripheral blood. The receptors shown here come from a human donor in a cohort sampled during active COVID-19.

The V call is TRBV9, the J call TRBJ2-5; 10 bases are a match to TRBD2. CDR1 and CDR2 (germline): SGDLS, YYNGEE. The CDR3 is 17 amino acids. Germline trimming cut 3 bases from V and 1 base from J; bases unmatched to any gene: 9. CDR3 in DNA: TGTGCCAGCAGCGCCCCCCAGCGGGGGGGCTTCCAAGAGACCCAGTACTTC. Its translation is CASSAPQRGGFQETQYF.

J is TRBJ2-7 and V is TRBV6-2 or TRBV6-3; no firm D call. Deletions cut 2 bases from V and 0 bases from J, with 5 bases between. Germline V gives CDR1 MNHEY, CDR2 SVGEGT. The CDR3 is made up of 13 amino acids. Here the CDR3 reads CASSYQFSYEQYF. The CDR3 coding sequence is TGTGCCAGCAGTTACCAGTTCTCCTACGAGCAGTACTTC.

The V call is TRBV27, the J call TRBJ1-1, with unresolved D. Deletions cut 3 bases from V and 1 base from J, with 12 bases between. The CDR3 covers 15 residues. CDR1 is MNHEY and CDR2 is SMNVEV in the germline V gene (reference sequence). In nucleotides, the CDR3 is TGTGCCAGCAGTTTCGAGGGTTTGGGGAACACTGAAGCTTTCTTT. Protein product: CASSFEGLGNTEAFF.

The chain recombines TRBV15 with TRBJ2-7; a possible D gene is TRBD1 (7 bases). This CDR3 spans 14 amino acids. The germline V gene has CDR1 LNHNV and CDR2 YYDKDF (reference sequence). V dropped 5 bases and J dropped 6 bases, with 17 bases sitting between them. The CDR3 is CATSGGGTAIEQYF. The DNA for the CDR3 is TGTGCCACCAGCGGCGGCGGGACAGCTATCGAGCAGTACTTC.

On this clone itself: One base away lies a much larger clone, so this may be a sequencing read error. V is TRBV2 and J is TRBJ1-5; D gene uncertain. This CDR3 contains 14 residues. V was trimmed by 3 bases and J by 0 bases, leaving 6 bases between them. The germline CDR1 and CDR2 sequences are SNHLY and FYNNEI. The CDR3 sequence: CASSEEISNQPQHF. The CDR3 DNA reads TGTGCCAGCAGTGAGGAGATTAGCAATCAGCCCCAGCATTTT.

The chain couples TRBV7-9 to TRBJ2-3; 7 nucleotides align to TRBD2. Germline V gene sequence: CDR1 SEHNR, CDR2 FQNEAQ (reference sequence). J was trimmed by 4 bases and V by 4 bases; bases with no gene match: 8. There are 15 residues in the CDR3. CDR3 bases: TGTGCCAGCAGCTCCCGACTAGCCATTCCAGATACGCAGTATTTT. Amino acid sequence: CASSSRLAIPDTQYF.

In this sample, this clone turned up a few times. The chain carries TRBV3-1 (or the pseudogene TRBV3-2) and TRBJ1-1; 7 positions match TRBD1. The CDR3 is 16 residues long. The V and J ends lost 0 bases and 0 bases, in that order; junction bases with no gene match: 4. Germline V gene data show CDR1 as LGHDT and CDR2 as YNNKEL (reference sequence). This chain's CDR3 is CASSQDLGTVNTEAFF. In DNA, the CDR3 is TGTGCCAGCAGCCAAGATCTAGGGACAGTGAACACTGAAGCTTTCTTT.

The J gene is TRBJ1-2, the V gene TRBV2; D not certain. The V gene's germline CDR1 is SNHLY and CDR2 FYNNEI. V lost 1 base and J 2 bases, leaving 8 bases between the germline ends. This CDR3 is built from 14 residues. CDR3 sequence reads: CASSEVGGNYGYTF. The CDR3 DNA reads TGTGCCAGCAGTGAAGTTGGCGGCAACTATGGCTACACCTTC. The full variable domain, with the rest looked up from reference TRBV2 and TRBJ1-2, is EPEVTQTPSHQVTQMGQEVILRCVPISNHLYFYWYRQILGQKVEFLVSFYNNEISEKSEIFDDQFSVERPDGSNFTLKIRSTKLEDSAMYFCASSEVGGNYGYTFGSGTRLTVV.

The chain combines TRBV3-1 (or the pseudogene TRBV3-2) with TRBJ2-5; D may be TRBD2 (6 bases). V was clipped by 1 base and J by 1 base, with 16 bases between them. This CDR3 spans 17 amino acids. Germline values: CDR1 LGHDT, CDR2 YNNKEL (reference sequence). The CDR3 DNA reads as TGTGCCAGCAGCCAAGTTTGGGATAGCGGAGTCCAAGAGACCCAGTACTTC. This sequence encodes CASSQVWDSGVQETQYF.

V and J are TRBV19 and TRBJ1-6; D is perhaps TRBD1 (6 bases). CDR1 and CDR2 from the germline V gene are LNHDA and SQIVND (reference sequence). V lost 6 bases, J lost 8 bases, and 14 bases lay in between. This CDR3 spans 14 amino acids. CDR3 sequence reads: CASRDRTEDSPLHF. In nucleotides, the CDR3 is TGTGCCAGTAGGGACCGGACAGAAGATTCACCCCTCCACTTT.

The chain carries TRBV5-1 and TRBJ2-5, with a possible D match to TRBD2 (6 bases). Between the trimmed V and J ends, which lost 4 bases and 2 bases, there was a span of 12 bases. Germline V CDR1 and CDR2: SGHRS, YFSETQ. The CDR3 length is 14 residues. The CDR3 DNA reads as TGCGCCAGCAGCAGTAGTAGCGGACAAGAGACCCAGTACTTC. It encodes CASSSSSGQETQYF.

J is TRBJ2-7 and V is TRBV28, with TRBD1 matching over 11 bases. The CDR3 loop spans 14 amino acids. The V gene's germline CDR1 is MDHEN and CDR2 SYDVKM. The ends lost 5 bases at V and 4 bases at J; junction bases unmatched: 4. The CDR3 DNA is TGTGCCAGCAGTCCCGGGACAGGGGGGTACGAGCAGTACTTC. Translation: CASSPGTGGYEQYF. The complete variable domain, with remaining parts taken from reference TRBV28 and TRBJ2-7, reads DVKVTQSSRYLVKRTGEKVFLECVQDMDHENMFWYRQDPGLGLRLIYFSYDVKMKEKGDIPEGYSVSREKKERFSLILESASTNQTSMYLCASSPGTGGYEQYFGPGTRLTVT.

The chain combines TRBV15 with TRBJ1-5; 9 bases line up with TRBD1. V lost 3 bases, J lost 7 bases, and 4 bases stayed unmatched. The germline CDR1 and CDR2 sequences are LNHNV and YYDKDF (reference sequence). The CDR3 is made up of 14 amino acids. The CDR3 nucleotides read TGTGCCACCAGCAGTAGGACAGGGGAGCAGCCCCAGCATTTT. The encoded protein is CATSSRTGEQPQHF.

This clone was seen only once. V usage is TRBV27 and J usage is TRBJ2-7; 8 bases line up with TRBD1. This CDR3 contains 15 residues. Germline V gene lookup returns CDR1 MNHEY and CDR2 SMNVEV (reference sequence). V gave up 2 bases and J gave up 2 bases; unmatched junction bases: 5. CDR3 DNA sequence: TGTGCCAGCAGTTTAGGGCAGACAGGGGCCTACGAGCAGTACTTC. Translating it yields CASSLGQTGAYEQYF.

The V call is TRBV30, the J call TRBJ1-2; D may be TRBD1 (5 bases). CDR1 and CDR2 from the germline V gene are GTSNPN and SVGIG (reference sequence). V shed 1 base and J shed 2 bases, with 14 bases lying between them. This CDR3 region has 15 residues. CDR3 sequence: CAWSGPLGANYGYTF. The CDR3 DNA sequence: TGTGCCTGGAGTGGACCCCTAGGGGCCAACTATGGCTACACCTTC.

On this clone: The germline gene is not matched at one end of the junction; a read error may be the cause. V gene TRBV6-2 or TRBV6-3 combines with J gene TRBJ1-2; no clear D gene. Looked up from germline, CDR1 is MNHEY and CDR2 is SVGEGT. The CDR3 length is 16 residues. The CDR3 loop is CASSDSGLLGGSGYTF. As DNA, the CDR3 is TGTGCCAGCAGTGACTCCGGGCTCCTGGGAGGTAGCGGCTACACCTTC.

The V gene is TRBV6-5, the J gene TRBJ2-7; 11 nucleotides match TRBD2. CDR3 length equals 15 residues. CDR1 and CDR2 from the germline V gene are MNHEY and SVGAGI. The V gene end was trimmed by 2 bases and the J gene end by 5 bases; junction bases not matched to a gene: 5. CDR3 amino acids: CASSYPGLAEHEQYF. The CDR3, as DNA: TGTGCCAGCAGTTACCCGGGACTAGCGGAACACGAGCAGTACTTC.

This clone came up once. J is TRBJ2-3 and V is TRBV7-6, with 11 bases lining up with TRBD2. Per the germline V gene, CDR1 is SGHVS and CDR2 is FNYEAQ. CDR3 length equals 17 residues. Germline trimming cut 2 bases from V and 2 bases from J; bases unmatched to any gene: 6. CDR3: CASSLLASGGTTDTQYF. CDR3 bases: TGTGCCAGCAGCTTACTGGCTAGCGGGGGGACCACAGATACGCAGTATTTT. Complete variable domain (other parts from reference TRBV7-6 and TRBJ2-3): GAGVSQSPRYKVTKRGQDVALRCDPISGHVSLYWYRQALGQGPEFLTYFNYEAQQDKSGLPNDRFSAERPEGSISTLTIQRTEQRDSAMYRCASSLLASGGTTDTQYFGPGTRLTVL.